The T cell receptor beta chain described here comes from a study of graft-versus-host responses after intestinal transplantation. Looking at the study overall: Recipients obtained multivisceral, liver-intestinal, or isolated intestinal transplants.

Per the germline V gene, CDR1 is MNHNS and CDR2 is SASEGT. V gave up 5 bases and J gave up 3 bases, with 10 bases separating them. The length of the CDR3 is 13 residues. Only in-frame clones appear in the TCRdb table, and some are missing; sequencing was by immunoSEQ multiplex PCR. Counted here are roughly 80,000 clones, around 92% occurring once; the ten biggest clones make up 0.65% to 0.75%. The chain combines TRBV6-1 with TRBJ2-5, with a tentative D call TRBD1 (5 bases). The material was PBMCs, obtained 98 days after intestinal transplantation. The origin of this receptor is a human patient who received an intestinal transplant, so some T cells may come from the graft donor. The DNA of the CDR3 is TGTGCCAGCAGTAAGGCAGGGAAAGAGACCCAGTACTTC. Its protein product is CASSKAGKETQYF.